Below, 21 T cell receptor beta chains from the same sample are listed, as sequenced in a study of human T cells and chemical hapten exposure. Indicated time point: pre-sensitization, week 0. Treatment described: therapeutic diphenylcyclopropenone sensitization with weekly scalp DPC. One entry per CDR3 protein results from TCRdb running MiXCR on the RACE reads. The repertoire includes some 59,000 distinct CDR3 sequences, around 11% of them detected once, and approximately 4% sits in the top ten. Sequenced here: whole blood, sampled in connection with sensitization to the hapten diphenylcyclopropenone (DPC). These receptors all stem from a woman in her 40s with alopecia areata. Some clones in this sample may be carry-over from other donors' samples.

The chain recombines TRBV29-1 with TRBJ2-6, with TRBD1 as a possible D gene (6 bases). CDR3 size: 15 residues. V was shortened by 3 bases and J by 2 bases, with 11 bases between the two germline ends. CDR1 and CDR2 (germline): SQVTM, ANQGSEA. CDR3 nucleotides: TGCAGCGTTGAGAGCAGGGGAGCTGGGGCCAACGTCCTGACTTTC. It yields the protein CSVESRGAGANVLTF. Filled out from reference TRBV29-1 and TRBJ2-6, the complete variable domain reads SAVISQKPSRDICQRGTSLTIQCQVDSQVTMMFWYRQQPGQSLTLIATANQGSEATYESGFVIDKFPISRPNLTFSTLTVSNMSPEDSSIYLCSVESRGAGANVLTFGAGSRLTVL.

This clonotype was seen a handful of times. V gene TRBV5-1 combines with J gene TRBJ1-1; D is unresolved. With 0 bases removed from V and 0 bases from J, the gap between germline ends came to 9 bases. CDR1 and CDR2 (germline): SGHRS, YFSETQ. CDR3 length equals 15 residues. The CDR3 DNA reads TGCGCCAGCAGCTTGGTAGCAGGCATGAACACTGAAGCTTTCTTT. Its protein is CASSLVAGMNTEAFF.

As concerns this clonotype: A read error may produce the germline difference seen at one junction end. The V gene is TRBV7-2, the J gene TRBJ1-2; maybe TRBD1 (5 bases). This CDR3 is built from 12 residues. Germline lookup yields CDR1 SGHTA and CDR2 FQGNSA. The CDR3 nucleotides are TGTGCCAGCAGCTTAGTGGGGCCCACCTTCGCCTTC. Its protein product is CASSLVGPTFAF.

The CDR3 DNA sequence: TGTGCCAGCAGCTTGACCCCGACCGCCGGGGAGACCCAGTACTTC. Translation: CASSLTPTAGETQYF. The chain is built from TRBV7-3 and TRBJ2-5, with unresolved D. The V and J ends lost 3 bases and 5 bases respectively, with 16 bases between them. The CDR3 covers 15 residues. Germline lookup yields CDR1 SGHTA and CDR2 FQGTGA.

V usage is TRBV6-5 and J usage is TRBJ2-5; tentative D call: TRBD2 (7 bases). V lost 2 bases and J lost 2, with 18 bases in between. The length of the CDR3 is 17 residues. Germline CDR1 and CDR2: MNHEY and SVGAGI. As DNA, the CDR3 is TGTGCCAGCAGTTACCTCGGGGGCTGGCGGGGGCAAGAGACCCAGTACTTC. Amino acid sequence: CASSYLGGWRGQETQYF.

There are a few counts of this clonotype. The chain uses TRBV29-1 and TRBJ1-2, with 7 bases aligning to TRBD1. This CDR3 contains 11 residues. After removal of 7 bases from V and 6 bases from J, the junction contained 5 bases not matched to a gene. Per the germline V gene, CDR1 is SQVTM and CDR2 is ANQGSEA. The CDR3 here is CSAQGGHGYTF. CDR3 nucleotides: TGCAGCGCCCAAGGGGGCCATGGCTACACCTTC.

The table lists this clonotype with many counts. The rearrangement links TRBV29-1 to TRBJ2-5; D call uncertain. With 4 bases removed from V and 4 bases from J, the gap between germline ends came to 4 bases. Per germline, CDR1 SQVTM and CDR2 ANQGSEA. CDR3 length equals 10 residues. CDR3 in amino acids: CSVAGETQYF. The CDR3 bases are TGCAGCGTTGCCGGAGAGACCCAGTACTTC.

A few counts support this clonotype. The genes are TRBV30 and TRBJ2-5; TRBD1 matches 7 bases. With V trimmed by 0 bases and J by 4 bases, 5 bases remained unmatched. CDR1 GTSNPN and CDR2 SVGIG come from the germline V gene (reference sequence). The CDR3 is made up of 14 amino acids. The CDR3 sequence: CAWSVTAGGETQYF. The CDR3, as DNA: TGTGCCTGGAGTGTGACCGCAGGGGGAGAGACCCAGTACTTC.

The chain has TRBV3-1 and TRBJ2-1, with 7 bases aligning to TRBD2. Germline V gene lookup returns CDR1 LGHDT and CDR2 YNNKEL (reference sequence). The CDR3 spans 17 residues. V shed 3 bases and J 6 bases; nucleotides not matched to a gene: 14. For the CDR3, the DNA is TGTGCCAGCAGCCATGTCCCCGGTAGCGGGTCCACCAATGAGCAGTTCTTC. Amino acids: CASSHVPGSGSTNEQFF.

This clonotype was detected ten times or more. The rearrangement joins TRBV12-3 or TRBV12-4 to TRBJ1-1; D uncertain. The CDR3 loop spans 13 amino acids. Trimming stripped 5 bases from V and 4 bases from J, with 11 bases between. The DNA of the CDR3 is TGTGCCAGCAGTAGCGGGGTGGCCACTGAAGCTTTCTTT. Translated, it gives CASSSGVATEAFF.

CDR3 sequence: CASSLSTRGNQPQHF. The DNA of the CDR3 is TGTGCCAGCAGCTTATCAACTAGGGGCAATCAGCCCCAGCATTTT. This chain connects TRBV7-2 to TRBJ1-5; D unclear. Trimming took 2 bases from V and 2 from J, leaving 10 bases between them. CDR1 SGHTA and CDR2 FQGNSA come from the germline V gene. The CDR3 extends over 15 amino acids.

At least ten counts were recorded for this clonotype. V gene TRBV20-1 combines with J gene TRBJ2-3; D unclear. The V and J ends lost 0 bases and 3 bases respectively, with 13 bases between them. In germline, CDR1 is DFQATT, CDR2 SNEGSKA (reference sequence). There are 15 residues in the CDR3. For the CDR3, the DNA is TGCAGTGCTAGAGATAGTGAGCAACTGACAGATACGCAGTATTTT. Translating it yields CSARDSEQLTDTQYF.

This clonotype showed up many times. The gene calls are TRBV5-4 and TRBJ2-7; D perhaps matches TRBD1 (6 bases). CDR1 SGHNT and CDR2 YYREEE come from the germline V gene (reference sequence). Trimming stripped 4 bases from V and 3 bases from J, with 11 bases between. This CDR3 region has 13 residues. CDR3 bases: TGTGCCAGCAGCGCTAGCAGGGGCTACGAGCAGTACTTC. Translating gives CASSASRGYEQYF.

This clonotype was picked up many times. The genes are TRBV6-5 and TRBJ2-5, with 9 bases identical to TRBD1. This CDR3 comprises 17 residues. Germline CDR1 and CDR2: MNHEY and SVGAGI. J was trimmed by 5 bases and V by 2 bases; bases with no gene match: 12. CDR3 amino acids: CASSYRRDRDPRETQYF. For the CDR3, the DNA is TGTGCCAGCAGTTACCGCCGGGACAGGGACCCTCGGGAGACCCAGTACTTC.

This clonotype was counted many times. This chain joins TRBV12-3 or TRBV12-4 and TRBJ1-4; 10 bases align to TRBD1. This CDR3 is built from 14 residues. Unmatched junction bases numbered 6, after V lost 10 bases and J lost 4 bases. CDR3 residues: CATQRTGGNEKLFF. CDR3 coding DNA: TGTGCCACCCAACGGACAGGGGGTAATGAAAAACTGTTTTTT.

This clonotype was seen a handful of times. The chain recombines TRBV19 with TRBJ1-1; D uncertain. This CDR3 is 12 amino acids long. V was clipped by 5 bases and J by 3 bases, with 7 bases between them. Germline V lookup: CDR1 LNHDA, CDR2 SQIVND (reference sequence). CDR3 in amino acids: CASSPRHTEAFF. DNA for the CDR3: TGTGCCAGTAGTCCCCGCCACACTGAAGCTTTCTTT.

This rearrangement joins TRBV19 to TRBJ1-5, with a possible D match to TRBD1 (5 bases). The V end was cut by 5 bases, the J end by 4 bases, with 21 bases between. The CDR3 contains 17 residues. CDR1 LNHDA and CDR2 SQIVND come from the germline V gene (reference sequence). This CDR3 is CASSFNRKSLKNQPQHF. CDR3 DNA sequence: TGTGCCAGTAGTTTCAACAGGAAAAGCTTAAAGAATCAGCCCCAGCATTTT.

This clonotype was found many times. This sequence joins TRBV7-9 and TRBJ2-3; D possibly corresponds to TRBD2 (5 bases). This CDR3 is built from 14 residues. CDR1 and CDR2 from the germline V gene are SEHNR and FQNEAQ (reference sequence). Trimming took off 4 bases at V and 2 bases at J, with 10 bases between the two ends. In DNA form, the CDR3 reads TGTGCCAGCAGCTCGGACGGACTCACAGATACGCAGTATTTT. Protein: CASSSDGLTDTQYF.

Concerning this clonotype itself: This may be a read error, as it is one base from a much larger clone. The chain recombines TRBV14 with TRBJ2-5; weak D call: TRBD2 (5 bases). Trimming stripped 2 bases from V and 0 bases from J, with 7 bases between. Germline-derived CDR1 and CDR2 are SGHDN and FVKESK. The CDR3 has 14 amino acids. CDR3 region: CASSQQDYQETQYF. CDR3 sequence (DNA): TGTGCCAGCAGCCAACAGGACTACCAAGAGACCCAGTACTTC.

This clonotype was counted at least ten times. The rearrangement joins TRBV6-2 or TRBV6-3 to TRBJ2-7, with 10 positions matching TRBD1. The CDR3 has 16 amino acids. Germline values: CDR1 MNHEY, CDR2 SVGEGT. V lost 7 bases to trimming and J lost 6 bases; unmatched junction nucleotides: 15. CDR3 nucleotide sequence: TGTGCCAGCACCCCTGGAATCGGGACAGGGGTTGGCGAGCAGTACTTC. Amino acid sequence: CASTPGIGTGVGEQYF.

There are a few counts of this clonotype. The genes are TRBV4-3 and TRBJ2-5, with unresolved D. Trimming removed 1 base at V and 4 bases at J, with 10 bases between. This CDR3 region has 14 residues. Germline V lookup: CDR1 LGHNA, CDR2 YSLEER. The CDR3 DNA reads as TGCGCCAGCAGCCAAGGCACCTCGACAGAGACCCAGTACTTC. This gives the protein CASSQGTSTETQYF.